This T cell receptor (beta chain) was obtained from a study of cytomegalovirus exposure and HLA in healthy donors. The sample holds a few counts of this clone. A multiplex PCR was run with 60 Vbeta primers and 13 Jbeta primers. Libraries were prepared by immunoSEQ multiplex PCR; TCRdb keeps only in-frame clonotypes and omits some of them. The data hold about 160,000 clones, with about 71% observed a single time. Germline V CDR1 and CDR2: SGHRS, YFSETQ. CDR3 length equals 13 residues. Unmatched junction bases numbered 5, after V lost 4 bases and J lost 4 bases. The V and J genes are TRBV5-1 and TRBJ2-7, with 7 bases that match TRBD1. The sample consisted of PBMCs. The sequence came from a woman in her 30s in good health and CMV-seronegative. The CDR3: CASSQQGLYEQYF. The CDR3 nucleotides read TGCGCCAGCAGCCAACAGGGGTTGTACGAGCAGTACTTC.